These 30 T cell receptor beta chains originate from one sample sequenced in a study of T cell changes during pregnancy in multiple sclerosis. Clones were sequenced by immunoSEQ multiplex PCR, and TCRdb holds only the in-frame ones, with some missing. The profile shows 93,000 or so clones, approximately 90% of them singletons. The sample was peripheral blood, taken before pregnancy. The receptors originated from a female donor with multiple sclerosis, enrolled in a pregnancy study.

This clone was seen a single time. The rearrangement uses TRBV11-2 and TRBJ2-1, with D perhaps TRBD2 (6 bases). V was cut by 5 bases and J by 9 bases, with 11 bases left in between. The germline V gene encodes CDR1 SGHAT and CDR2 FQNNGV. The CDR3 extends over 12 amino acids. This CDR3 reads CASSHPRGEQFF. The CDR3 DNA reads as TGTGCCAGCAGCCATCCGCGGGGTGAGCAGTTCTTC.

This chain uses TRBV7-9 with TRBJ1-6; 7 nucleotides align to TRBD1. V was clipped by 0 bases and J by 7 bases; unmatched bases: 9. The CDR3 covers 17 residues. Looked up from germline, CDR1 is SEHNR and CDR2 is FQNEAQ (reference sequence). CDR3 loop: CASSLATPGQRNSPLHF. In DNA form, the CDR3 reads TGTGCCAGCAGCTTAGCGACCCCGGGACAGAGGAATTCACCCCTCCACTTT.

V and J are TRBV5-1 and TRBJ2-1; the match to TRBD1 covers 7 bases. The CDR3 loop spans 16 amino acids. V was clipped by 7 bases and J by 0 bases; unmatched bases: 10. In germline, CDR1 is SGHRS, CDR2 YFSETQ. The CDR3: CASSIGTAGSYNEQFF. Here the CDR3 DNA reads TGCGCCAGCTCCATAGGGACAGCCGGCTCCTACAATGAGCAGTTCTTC.

J is TRBJ1-5 and V is TRBV4-1; perhaps TRBD1 as D (5 bases). CDR1 is MGHRA, CDR2 YSYEKL, per germline. The length of the CDR3 is 16 residues. V lost 0 bases, J lost 5 bases, and 14 bases lay in between. The CDR3 loop reads CASSQDLSGGHQPQHF. CDR3 sequence (DNA): TGCGCCAGCAGCCAAGATCTTTCCGGGGGACATCAGCCCCAGCATTTT.

The chain links TRBV30 to TRBJ2-7; possible D gene TRBD1, 5 bases. The CDR3 totals 12 residues. V was cut by 2 bases and J by 2 bases, with 7 bases left in between. CDR1 and CDR2 (germline): GTSNPN, SVGIG (reference sequence). The CDR3 DNA reads as TGTGCCTGGAGTCAGGGTCCCTACGAGCAGTACTTC. Encoded protein: CAWSQGPYEQYF.

This sequence joins TRBV28 and TRBJ2-3, with 8 nucleotides matching TRBD2. Looked up from germline, CDR1 is MDHEN and CDR2 is SYDVKM. With 4 bases clipped from V and 2 bases from J, the junction kept 14 bases outside the gene matches. CDR3 length: 18 residues. This CDR3 reads CASSSPGGTSGPTDTQYF. For the CDR3, the DNA is TGTGCCAGCAGTTCCCCGGGAGGAACTAGCGGCCCCACAGATACGCAGTATTTT.

The V gene is TRBV6-1, the J gene TRBJ1-5, with D perhaps TRBD1 (5 bases). With 2 bases removed from V and 0 bases from J, the gap between germline ends came to 17 bases. The CDR3 is 18 residues long. Germline assignment: CDR1 MNHNS and CDR2 SASEGT. The CDR3 spells CASSESGSGPYSNQPQHF. The CDR3 bases are TGTGCCAGCAGTGAATCAGGGTCCGGCCCATATAGCAATCAGCCCCAGCATTTT.

V gene TRBV4-3 combines with J gene TRBJ2-1, with 8 bases aligning to TRBD1. The V segment lost 0 bases and the J segment 14 bases; nucleotides outside the gene matches: 9. Germline V gene lookup returns CDR1 LGHNA and CDR2 YSLEER. This CDR3 contains 14 residues. The CDR3 DNA reads TGCGCCAGCAGCCAAGACCGAGGACAGGGAGGAGAGTTCTTC. This encodes CASSQDRGQGGEFF.

The J gene is TRBJ2-7, the V gene TRBV11-2; D is perhaps TRBD1 (7 bases). Per the germline V gene, CDR1 is SGHAT and CDR2 is FQNNGV. V dropped 8 bases and J dropped 0 bases, with 11 bases sitting between them. The CDR3 runs to 13 residues. The CDR3 DNA follows: TGTGCCAGCCAGGGGGGTTCCTCCTACGAGCAGTACTTC. This encodes CASQGGSSYEQYF.

The sample holds a few counts of this clone. J is TRBJ1-1 and V is TRBV5-1; D is unresolved. The CDR3 is made up of 14 amino acids. Trimming pared 1 base from V and 0 bases from J, leaving 7 bases between. CDR1 and CDR2 from the germline V gene are SGHRS and YFSETQ. This chain's CDR3 is CASSLNSMNTEAFF. The CDR3 DNA reads TGCGCCAGCAGCTTGAACTCAATGAACACTGAAGCTTTCTTT.

The rearrangement uses TRBV19 and TRBJ1-1; D unresolved. The length of the CDR3 is 15 residues. Trimming cost V 5 bases and J 4 bases, with 17 bases left between them. The germline V gene has CDR1 LNHDA and CDR2 SQIVND (reference sequence). The CDR3 is CASSPQRRLSTEAFF. The CDR3 nucleotides are TGTGCCAGTAGTCCACAAAGGAGACTGAGCACTGAAGCTTTCTTT.

V and J are TRBV6-5 and TRBJ2-7; 8 positions match TRBD1. J was trimmed by 3 bases and V by 11 bases; bases with no gene match: 12. The CDR3 spans 14 residues. The germline CDR1 and CDR2 sequences are MNHEY and SVGAGI. DNA of the CDR3: TGTGCCGCGAGACCCGGGACAGGATTCTACGAGCAGTACTTC. It yields the protein CAARPGTGFYEQYF.

The chain joins TRBV5-1 to TRBJ2-2, with 8 bases lining up with TRBD1. The CDR3 is made up of 15 amino acids. Germline loops: CDR1 SGHRS, CDR2 YFSETQ. Germline trimming cut 0 bases from V and 4 bases from J; bases unmatched to any gene: 2. For the CDR3, the DNA is TGCGCCAGCAGCTTGGGCACAGGGGGCACCGGGGAGCTGTTTTTT. Its protein product is CASSLGTGGTGELFF.

The chain carries TRBV2 and TRBJ1-1, with D possibly being TRBD1 (6 bases). V lost 7 bases and J 5 bases, leaving 8 bases between the germline ends. This CDR3 is built from 11 residues. Germline assignment: CDR1 SNHLY and CDR2 FYNNEI. In DNA, the CDR3 is TGTGCCAGCAAAGGGGGTACTGAAGCTTTCTTT. This codes for CASKGGTEAFF.

This clone is a singleton in its sample. The chain recombines TRBV18 with TRBJ2-2; 8 bases line up with TRBD1. The CDR3 runs to 16 residues. Germline CDR1 reads KGHSH; CDR2 reads LQKENI. Germline trimming cut 2 bases from V and 3 bases from J; bases unmatched to any gene: 5. The CDR3, as DNA: TGTGCCAGCTCACCAGGGGGGACAGGATACACCGGGGAGCTGTTTTTT. It translates to CASSPGGTGYTGELFF.

The chain uses TRBV7-2 and TRBJ2-7, with 7 bases matching TRBD1. In germline, CDR1 is SGHTA, CDR2 FQGNSA. The CDR3 length is 14 residues. V lost 5 bases and J lost 6; bases outside the gene matches: 10. As DNA, the CDR3 is TGTGCCAGCAGCGATTACAGGGGTCTGGCCGAGCAGTACTTC. Amino acid sequence: CASSDYRGLAEQYF. The full variable domain, in which reference TRBV7-2 and TRBJ2-7 provide the parts outside the CDR3, is GAGVSQSPSNKVTEKGKDVELRCDPISGHTALYWYRQSLGQGLEFLIYFQGNSAPDKSGLPSDRFSAERTGGSVSTLTIQRTQQEDSAVYLCASSDYRGLAEQYFGPGTRLTVT.

The CDR3 nucleotides read TGTGCCAGCAGCCCGGACCGGGGTGCTGGAAACACCATATATTTT. It translates to CASSPDRGAGNTIYF. V usage is TRBV5-4 and J usage is TRBJ1-3; D gene unclear. CDR3 length: 15 amino acids. V lost 4 bases and J 2 bases, leaving 13 bases between the germline ends. Per germline, CDR1 SGHNT and CDR2 YYREEE (reference sequence).

This clone was picked up one time. The chain links TRBV15 to TRBJ2-3, with a weak D call TRBD2 (5 bases). This CDR3 spans 16 amino acids. Trimming took off 1 base at V and 4 bases at J, with 15 bases between the two ends. Germline V gene lookup returns CDR1 LNHNV and CDR2 YYDKDF (reference sequence). The CDR3 loop is CATSRGFEGTADTQYF. The CDR3, as DNA: TGTGCCACCAGCAGAGGCTTTGAGGGCACCGCAGATACGCAGTATTTT.

The rearrangement links TRBV6-6 to TRBJ1-5; 7 nucleotides align to TRBD1. The trim removed 6 bases at V and 4 bases at J, leaving 9 bases unmatched. Germline CDR1 reads MNHNY; CDR2 reads SVGAGI (reference sequence). The CDR3 runs 15 residues. CDR3 DNA: TGTGCCAGCAGCCTTTCCTCAGGGGGTAATCAGCCCCAGCATTTT. Translation: CASSLSSGGNQPQHF.

The rearrangement joins TRBV19 to TRBJ1-1; TRBD1 might be the D (5 bases). Trimming left V 6 bases short and J 1 base short, with 9 bases between. The CDR3 is made up of 13 amino acids. Germline CDR1 LNHDA, CDR2 SQIVND (reference sequence). The CDR3 sequence is CASRFRENTEAFF. CDR3 coding DNA: TGTGCCAGTAGGTTCAGGGAGAACACTGAAGCTTTCTTT.

J is TRBJ2-7 and V is TRBV28; possibly TRBD2 for D (7 bases). This CDR3 is built from 14 residues. With 2 bases removed from V and 6 bases from J, the gap between germline ends came to 14 bases. Looked up from germline, CDR1 is MDHEN and CDR2 is SYDVKM. The CDR3 here is CASSLKGGGSEQYF. The CDR3 nucleotides read TGTGCCAGCAGTTTAAAAGGGGGGGGGAGCGAGCAGTACTTC.

CDR3 sequence: CASGQVQETQYF. For the CDR3, the DNA is TGTGCCAGCGGGCAGGTCCAAGAGACCCAGTACTTC. The genes are TRBV28 and TRBJ2-5; no clear D gene. Per germline, CDR1 MDHEN and CDR2 SYDVKM. The CDR3 is 12 residues long. Trimming cost V 8 bases and J 1 base, with 8 bases left between them.

The rearrangement links TRBV25-1 to TRBJ2-7, with 8 bases aligning to TRBD2. This CDR3 has 15 residues. Per the germline V gene, CDR1 is MGHDK and CDR2 is SYGVNS. Trimming removed 3 bases from V and 3 bases from J; junction bases left unmatched: 7. CDR3 residues: CASSEPGLESYEQYF. CDR3 coding DNA: TGTGCCAGCAGTGAGCCGGGACTAGAGAGCTACGAGCAGTACTTC.

The rearrangement links TRBV19 to TRBJ2-7; 7 bases are shared with TRBD2. This CDR3 is 14 amino acids long. Unmatched junction bases numbered 7, after V lost 3 bases and J lost 5 bases. Germline assignment: CDR1 LNHDA and CDR2 SQIVND (reference sequence). The CDR3 DNA sequence: TGTGCCAGTAGTATGCTCGCGGGGGTTAACGAGCAGTACTTC. This gives the protein CASSMLAGVNEQYF.

The CDR3 is CATSRGARGKRGYEQYF. For the CDR3, the DNA is TGTGCCACCAGCAGAGGTGCCAGGGGAAAACGTGGCTACGAGCAGTACTTC. The chain carries TRBV15 and TRBJ2-7; a weak D match, TRBD1 (6 bases). Trimming stripped 1 base from V and 3 bases from J, with 19 bases between. Germline V gene sequence: CDR1 LNHNV, CDR2 YYDKDF (reference sequence). CDR3 size: 17 residues. The full variable domain, completed using reference TRBV15 and TRBJ2-7, is DAMVIQNPRYQVTQFGKPVTLSCSQTLNHNVMYWYQQKSSQAPKLLFHYYDKDFNNEADTPDNFQSRRPNTSFCFLDIRSPGLGDTAMYLCATSRGARGKRGYEQYFGPGTRLTVT.

CDR3 nucleotide sequence: TGCGCCAGCAGCTTGGCCGGACAAACGAACACTGAAGCTTTCTTT. As protein: CASSLAGQTNTEAFF. This sequence joins TRBV5-1 and TRBJ1-1, with D possibly matching TRBD1 (5 bases). CDR3 length equals 15 residues. The V gene lost 0 bases and the J gene lost 1 base, with 10 bases spanning the gap. The germline V gene has CDR1 SGHRS and CDR2 YFSETQ.

The chain employs TRBV19 and TRBJ2-7; 9 nucleotides match TRBD1. The CDR3 runs 15 residues. Germline CDR1 LNHDA, CDR2 SQIVND (reference sequence). The ends lost 3 bases at V and 2 bases at J; junction bases unmatched: 5. This CDR3 is CASSIRQGGTYEQYF. Written as DNA, the CDR3 is TGTGCCAGTAGTATCCGACAGGGGGGAACCTACGAGCAGTACTTC.

The chain has TRBV19 and TRBJ2-7, with a tentative D call TRBD1 (6 bases). Deletions cut 4 bases from V and 0 bases from J, with 10 bases between. This CDR3 contains 14 residues. Per germline, CDR1 LNHDA and CDR2 SQIVND (reference sequence). The CDR3 spells CASSRDIFSYEQYF. CDR3 DNA: TGTGCCAGTAGTAGGGACATTTTCTCCTACGAGCAGTACTTC.

The chain carries TRBV10-2 and TRBJ1-4; 8 nucleotides align to TRBD1. The junction had 7 bases not matched to a gene; V was cut back by 4 bases and J by 0 bases. The CDR3 covers 17 residues. The V gene's germline CDR1 is WSHSY and CDR2 SAAADI. The CDR3 protein is CASSGPATGATNEKLFF. DNA for the CDR3: TGCGCCAGCAGTGGCCCGGCGACAGGGGCAACTAATGAAAAACTGTTTTTT.

V is TRBV7-3 and J is TRBJ1-2; unclear D gene. Germline assignment: CDR1 SGHTA and CDR2 FQGTGA. This CDR3 is 15 amino acids long. Trimming removed 8 bases from V and 0 bases from J, with 16 bases in between. The CDR3 protein is CASPLFGGPNYGYTF. The CDR3 DNA follows: TGTGCCAGCCCACTTTTTGGCGGGCCTAACTATGGCTACACCTTC.